These T cell receptor beta chains were read from a single sample in a study of regulatory T cells in long-lasting Graves disease. TCRdb redid the calling of the multiplex PCR reads with MiXCR, one entry per CDR3 protein. Altogether roughly 400,000 distinct CDR3 sequences are present, over 20% being singletons, with the ten largest covering approximately 15%. Sequencing used peripheral blood mononuclear cells (PBMCs), obtained when the disease was refractory, from a patient treated with antithyroid drugs. These receptors came from a female donor with Graves disease. Both conserved end residues are part of each CDR3. Each record gives: J gene, V gene, D gene, clone size, CDR3 protein, CDR3 DNA. A D gene is named only where the DNA matches it firmly. Clone size is stated in some rows and not others, as once, few, many or a class when expanded.

J gene: TRBJ2-3
V gene: TRBV24-1
D gene: .
clone size: once
CDR3 protein: CATSGSIIDTQYF
CDR3 DNA: TGTGCCACCAGTGGGAGTATCATCGATACGCAGTATTTT

J gene: TRBJ2-7
V gene: TRBV11-2
D gene: .
clone size: few
CDR3 protein: CASSFSGGRYEQYF
CDR3 DNA: TGTGCCAGCAGCTTTAGCGGAGGCCGTTACGAGCAGTACTTC

J gene: TRBJ2-1
V gene: TRBV10-3
D gene: TRBD2
clone size: many
CDR3 protein: CAISGTSGSRNEQFF
CDR3 DNA: TGTGCCATCAGTGGGACTAGCGGGAGTAGGAATGAGCAGTTCTTC

J gene: TRBJ2-3
V gene: TRBV2
D gene: TRBD2
clone size: .
CDR3 protein: CASRGLAGSGDTQYF
CDR3 DNA: TGTGCCAGCAGAGGACTAGCGGGATCGGGGGATACGCAGTATTTT

J gene: TRBJ2-7
V gene: TRBV7-8
D gene: .
clone size: many
CDR3 protein: CASSFLGSYEQYF
CDR3 DNA: TGTGCCAGCAGCTTTCTAGGTAGCTACGAGCAGTACTTC

J gene: TRBJ1-4
V gene: TRBV14
D gene: .
clone size: .
CDR3 protein: CASSQGTDTELFF
CDR3 DNA: TGTGCCAGCAGCCAAGGGACTGACACGGAACTGTTTTTT

J gene: TRBJ2-2
V gene: TRBV9
D gene: TRBD1
clone size: .
CDR3 protein: CASSPPGTGGAGELFF
CDR3 DNA: TGTGCCAGCAGCCCCCCAGGGACAGGGGGGGCCGGGGAGCTGTTTTTT

J gene: TRBJ2-7
V gene: TRBV11-1
D gene: TRBD2
clone size: many
CDR3 protein: CASSLSSSGSFYEQYF
CDR3 DNA: TGTGCCAGCAGCTTAAGTTCTAGCGGGTCTTTCTACGAGCAGTACTTC

J gene: TRBJ2-1
V gene: TRBV7-3
D gene: TRBD2
clone size: .
CDR3 protein: CASRQASGSFDEQFF
CDR3 DNA: TGTGCCAGCAGGCAAGCTAGCGGGAGTTTCGATGAGCAGTTCTTC

J gene: TRBJ1-6
V gene: TRBV5-1
D gene: .
clone size: .
CDR3 protein: CASSWESKGSPLHF
CDR3 DNA: TGCGCCAGCAGCTGGGAATCGAAGGGTTCACCCCTCCACTTT

J gene: TRBJ1-1
V gene: TRBV27
D gene: .
clone size: .
CDR3 protein: CASSLSRGAGRTEAFF
CDR3 DNA: TGTGCCAGCAGTTTATCGAGGGGGGCCGGTCGGACTGAAGCTTTCTTT

J gene: TRBJ2-4
V gene: TRBV19
D gene: .
clone size: few
CDR3 protein: CASSMGLQGAKNIQYF
CDR3 DNA: TGTGCCAGTAGTATGGGACTCCAAGGGGCCAAAAACATTCAGTACTTC

J gene: TRBJ1-3
V gene: TRBV30
D gene: .
clone size: many
CDR3 protein: CAFWTGNTIYF
CDR3 DNA: TGTGCCTTTTGGACGGGGAACACCATATATTTT

J gene: TRBJ2-7
V gene: TRBV25-1
D gene: .
clone size: few
CDR3 protein: CASSEYVPNEQYF
CDR3 DNA: TGTGCCAGCAGTGAATATGTACCGAACGAGCAGTACTTC

J gene: TRBJ1-2
V gene: TRBV28
D gene: .
clone size: many
CDR3 protein: CASSLSYGYTF
CDR3 DNA: TGTGCCAGCAGTTTATCCTATGGCTACACCTTC

J gene: TRBJ2-5
V gene: TRBV10-3
D gene: TRBD2
clone size: many
CDR3 protein: CAISGLAGVETQYF
CDR3 DNA: TGTGCCATCAGTGGTCTAGCGGGAGTGGAGACCCAGTACTTC

J gene: TRBJ1-3
V gene: TRBV28
D gene: .
clone size: many
CDR3 protein: CASSWSRGAGNTIYF
CDR3 DNA: TGTGCCAGCAGTTGGTCCAGGGGTGCTGGAAACACCATATATTTT

J gene: TRBJ2-1
V gene: TRBV6-1
D gene: .
clone size: .
CDR3 protein: CASTPGPSWVDEQFF
CDR3 DNA: TGTGCCAGCACCCCGGGACCGTCTTGGGTCGATGAGCAGTTCTTC

J gene: TRBJ1-4
V gene: TRBV2
D gene: .
clone size: many
CDR3 protein: CASSERSRNEKLFF
CDR3 DNA: TGTGCCAGCAGTGAAAGGTCTCGAAATGAAAAACTGTTTTTT

J gene: TRBJ2-1
V gene: TRBV28
D gene: .
clone size: many
CDR3 protein: CASTASGSVHNEQFF
CDR3 DNA: TGTGCCAGCACCGCGTCGGGGAGTGTCCACAATGAGCAGTTCTTC

J gene: TRBJ2-7
V gene: TRBV9
D gene: .
clone size: many
CDR3 protein: CASSPEVEGNYEQYF
CDR3 DNA: TGTGCCAGCAGCCCAGAAGTGGAAGGGAACTACGAGCAGTACTTC

J gene: TRBJ2-7
V gene: TRBV27
D gene: .
clone size: many
CDR3 protein: CASRDTDYEQYF
CDR3 DNA: TGTGCCAGCCGGGACACAGACTACGAGCAGTACTTC

J gene: TRBJ2-7
V gene: TRBV7-3
D gene: .
clone size: few
CDR3 protein: CASSFPLPGDSYEQYF
CDR3 DNA: TGTGCCAGCAGCTTCCCTCTGCCGGGGGACAGCTACGAGCAGTACTTC

J gene: TRBJ2-7
V gene: TRBV20-1
D gene: .
clone size: few
CDR3 protein: CSARKIADEQYF
CDR3 DNA: TGCAGTGCTCGGAAAATAGCGGACGAGCAGTACTTC

J gene: TRBJ1-2
V gene: TRBV4-1
D gene: .
clone size: .
CDR3 protein: CASSQVGGLGYTF
CDR3 DNA: TGCGCCAGCAGCCAAGTAGGCGGTCTAGGCTACACCTTC

J gene: TRBJ2-7
V gene: TRBV15
D gene: TRBD1
clone size: .
CDR3 protein: CATSGTLGQGAGEQYF
CDR3 DNA: TGTGCCACCAGCGGCACCTTAGGACAGGGGGCAGGTGAGCAGTACTTC

J gene: TRBJ2-7
V gene: TRBV27
D gene: .
clone size: .
CDR3 protein: CASSQEVRGAIYEQYF
CDR3 DNA: TGCGCCAGCAGCCAAGAAGTCAGGGGGGCGATCTACGAGCAGTACTTC

J gene: TRBJ2-3
V gene: TRBV7-9
D gene: .
clone size: .
CDR3 protein: CASSLAGLDTQYF
CDR3 DNA: TGTGCCAGCAGCTTAGCAGGGTTGGATACGCAGTATTTT

J gene: TRBJ1-1
V gene: TRBV7-8
D gene: .
clone size: many
CDR3 protein: CASSLAGVNTEAFF
CDR3 DNA: TGTGCCAGCAGCTTAGCAGGGGTGAACACTGAAGCTTTCTTT

J gene: TRBJ1-3
V gene: TRBV7-9
D gene: TRBD1
clone size: .
CDR3 protein: CASSVTGVGNTIYF
CDR3 DNA: TGTGCCAGCAGCGTCACAGGGGTTGGAAACACCATATATTTT

J gene: TRBJ2-7
V gene: TRBV12-3/TRBV12-4
D gene: TRBD2
clone size: .
CDR3 protein: CASSGRALYEQYF
CDR3 DNA: TGTGCCAGTAGCGGGAGGGCCCTTTACGAGCAGTACTTC

J gene: TRBJ2-2
V gene: TRBV2
D gene: .
clone size: many
CDR3 protein: CARGKPRGTGELFF
CDR3 DNA: TGTGCCAGAGGGAAACCGCGGGGCACCGGGGAGCTGTTTTTT

J gene: TRBJ2-7
V gene: TRBV28
D gene: TRBD2
clone size: few
CDR3 protein: CASSSGLAGGKYF
CDR3 DNA: TGTGCCAGCAGTTCGGGACTAGCGGGGGGGAAGTACTTC

J gene: TRBJ2-7
V gene: TRBV2
D gene: .
clone size: many
CDR3 protein: CASSVMSDEQYF
CDR3 DNA: TGTGCCAGCAGTGTAATGTCTGACGAGCAGTACTTC

J gene: TRBJ2-7
V gene: TRBV7-6
D gene: TRBD2
clone size: .
CDR3 protein: CASSLAQAGGSYEQYF
CDR3 DNA: TGTGCCAGCAGCTTAGCGCAAGCGGGAGGATCCTACGAGCAGTACTTC

J gene: TRBJ2-2
V gene: TRBV28
D gene: TRBD1
clone size: many
CDR3 protein: CASSVPRGPGSTGELFF
CDR3 DNA: TGTGCCAGCAGTGTACCCAGGGGGCCGGGGAGCACCGGGGAGCTGTTTTTT

J gene: TRBJ1-4
V gene: TRBV19
D gene: .
clone size: few
CDR3 protein: CASSIEETGAVEKLFF
CDR3 DNA: TGTGCCAGTAGTATAGAGGAGACGGGGGCAGTTGAAAAACTGTTTTTT

J gene: TRBJ1-5
V gene: TRBV4-1
D gene: .
clone size: .
CDR3 protein: CASSQAAGPMRQPQHF
CDR3 DNA: TGCGCCAGCAGCCAAGCGGCGGGGCCGATGAGGCAGCCCCAGCATTTT

J gene: TRBJ1-6
V gene: TRBV6-1
D gene: .
clone size: .
CDR3 protein: CASRKVSYNSPLHF
CDR3 DNA: TGTGCCAGCAGAAAAGTGAGCTATAATTCACCCCTCCACTTT

J gene: TRBJ1-3
V gene: TRBV28
D gene: .
clone size: many
CDR3 protein: CASSLSGRPGNTIYF
CDR3 DNA: TGTGCCAGCAGTTTATCAGGGCGTCCTGGAAACACCATATATTTT

J gene: TRBJ2-2
V gene: TRBV11-2
D gene: .
clone size: many
CDR3 protein: CASRDQYTGELFF
CDR3 DNA: TGTGCCAGCAGAGACCAGTACACCGGGGAGCTGTTTTTT

J gene: TRBJ2-7
V gene: TRBV5-1
D gene: .
clone size: few
CDR3 protein: CASSLVDPESYEQYF
CDR3 DNA: TGCGCCAGCAGCTTGGTGGACCCCGAGAGCTACGAGCAGTACTTC

J gene: TRBJ1-6
V gene: TRBV20-1
D gene: TRBD1
clone size: .
CDR3 protein: CSARRTGETYNSPLHF
CDR3 DNA: TGCAGTGCTAGAAGGACAGGGGAAACCTATAATTCACCCCTCCACTTT

J gene: TRBJ2-7
V gene: TRBV7-9
D gene: .
clone size: many
CDR3 protein: CASSPDRVGRKEQYF
CDR3 DNA: TGTGCCAGCAGCCCCGACCGAGTTGGTCGTAAGGAGCAGTACTTC

J gene: TRBJ2-7
V gene: TRBV20-1
D gene: TRBD2
clone size: .
CDR3 protein: CSASGGTSGRPYEQYF
CDR3 DNA: TGCAGTGCTAGTGGGGGGACTAGCGGGAGGCCCTACGAGCAGTACTTC

J gene: TRBJ1-4
V gene: TRBV28
D gene: .
clone size: many
CDR3 protein: CASSSPGPKPEKLFF
CDR3 DNA: TGTGCCAGCAGTTCTCCGGGACCAAAGCCTGAAAAACTGTTTTTT

J gene: TRBJ2-5
V gene: TRBV30
D gene: TRBD2
clone size: .
CDR3 protein: CAWSVLAGSQETQHF
CDR3 DNA: TGTGCCTGGAGTGTTCTAGCGGGGTCCCAAGAGACCCAGCACTTC

J gene: TRBJ2-5
V gene: TRBV2
D gene: TRBD1
clone size: .
CDR3 protein: CASSVGTDRPRETQYF
CDR3 DNA: TGTGCCAGCAGCGTAGGGACAGATCGCCCCAGAGAGACCCAGTACTTC

J gene: TRBJ1-3
V gene: TRBV19
D gene: .
clone size: few
CDR3 protein: CASKERFGLGNTIYF
CDR3 DNA: TGTGCCAGTAAGGAAAGGTTCGGCCTTGGAAACACCATATATTTT

J gene: TRBJ2-1
V gene: TRBV19
D gene: .
clone size: .
CDR3 protein: CASSTSETERYNEQFF
CDR3 DNA: TGTGCCAGTAGTACGTCAGAGACGGAGAGATACAATGAGCAGTTCTTC

J gene: TRBJ2-2
V gene: TRBV19
D gene: TRBD2
clone size: .
CDR3 protein: CASKREGLIPNTGELFF
CDR3 DNA: TGTGCCAGTAAGCGGGAGGGCCTTATTCCGAACACCGGGGAGCTGTTTTTT

J gene: TRBJ2-2
V gene: TRBV6-1
D gene: .
clone size: few
CDR3 protein: CASSGHLGGRGLSGELFF
CDR3 DNA: TGTGCCAGCAGTGGACACCTGGGGGGCAGGGGGTTGTCCGGGGAGCTGTTTTTT

J gene: TRBJ2-7
V gene: TRBV6-1
D gene: .
clone size: few
CDR3 protein: CASREIVTGSYEQYF
CDR3 DNA: TGTGCCAGCAGAGAGATTGTTACGGGATCCTACGAGCAGTACTTC

J gene: TRBJ1-1
V gene: TRBV7-3
D gene: TRBD1
clone size: .
CDR3 protein: CASSPTGTGDEAFF
CDR3 DNA: TGTGCCAGCAGTCCAACCGGGACAGGGGATGAAGCTTTCTTT

J gene: TRBJ1-4
V gene: TRBV6-1
D gene: .
clone size: many
CDR3 protein: CASSEVEFGASEKLFF
CDR3 DNA: TGTGCCAGCAGTGAAGTTGAATTTGGGGCTTCTGAAAAACTGTTTTTT

J gene: TRBJ1-2
V gene: TRBV27
D gene: TRBD1
clone size: few
CDR3 protein: CASSTQGARGYTF
CDR3 DNA: TGTGCCAGCAGTACACAGGGGGCGCGGGGCTACACCTTC

J gene: TRBJ1-5
V gene: TRBV29-1
D gene: .
clone size: .
CDR3 protein: CSVDTGNNQPQHF
CDR3 DNA: TGCAGCGTTGATACAGGGAACAATCAGCCCCAGCATTTT

J gene: TRBJ2-5
V gene: TRBV6-9
D gene: .
clone size: .
CDR3 protein: CASSLGGNAETQYF
CDR3 DNA: TGTGCCAGCAGTTTAGGCGGGAATGCGGAGACCCAGTACTTC

J gene: TRBJ2-7
V gene: TRBV9
D gene: .
clone size: few
CDR3 protein: CASSVAGGTAYEQYF
CDR3 DNA: TGTGCCAGCAGCGTAGCTGGGGGGACGGCGTACGAGCAGTACTTC

J gene: TRBJ2-7
V gene: TRBV7-9
D gene: TRBD2
clone size: many
CDR3 protein: CASSHLAGRYEQYF
CDR3 DNA: TGTGCCAGCAGTCACCTAGCGGGAAGATACGAGCAGTACTTC